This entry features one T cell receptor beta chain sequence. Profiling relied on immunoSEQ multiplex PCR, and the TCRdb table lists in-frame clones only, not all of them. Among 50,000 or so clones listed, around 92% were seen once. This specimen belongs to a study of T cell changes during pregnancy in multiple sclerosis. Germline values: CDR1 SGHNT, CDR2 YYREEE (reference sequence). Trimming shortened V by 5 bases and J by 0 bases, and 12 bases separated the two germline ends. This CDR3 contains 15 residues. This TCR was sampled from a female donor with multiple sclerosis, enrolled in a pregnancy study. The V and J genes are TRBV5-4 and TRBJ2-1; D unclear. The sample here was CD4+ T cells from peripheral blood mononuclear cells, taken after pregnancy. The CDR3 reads CASRDPRSSYNEQFF. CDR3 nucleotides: TGTGCCAGCAGAGACCCGCGGAGCTCCTACAATGAGCAGTTCTTC.